This TCR beta chain derives from a study of cytomegalovirus exposure and HLA in healthy donors. A note on this clone: The antigen is unknown.

This PCR relied on a set of 60 Vbeta primers and 13 Jbeta primers. The method was immunoSEQ multiplex PCR; TCRdb's version includes in-frame clones alone and lacks a portion of them. The table records tens of thousands of clones, about four fifths of them present only once. V was pared by 4 bases and J by 6 bases, with 11 bases of the junction left unmatched. Germline assignment: CDR1 LGHNA and CDR2 YNFKEQ. The CDR3 has 17 residues. Notes on the study in general: Per a later analysis, HLA-associated TCR beta chains showed more clonal expansion than other, equally common TCR beta chains. About 87% or about 30% of the time was how often most TCR beta V segments were productive, according to an earlier analysis. Later on, an analysis found that several of the most significant clusters appeared to be linked to common viral pathogens, which included parvovirus B19.

The chain uses TRBV4-2 and TRBJ2-1; 11 bases agree with TRBD2. The clonotype originates from a man aged 18 to 29 in good health and CMV-seronegative. The sequencing input was PBMCs. The CDR3 sequence: CASSLGLAGVGGNEQFF. CDR3 DNA: TGTGCCAGCAGCCTAGGACTAGCGGGTGTAGGAGGCAATGAGCAGTTCTTC.